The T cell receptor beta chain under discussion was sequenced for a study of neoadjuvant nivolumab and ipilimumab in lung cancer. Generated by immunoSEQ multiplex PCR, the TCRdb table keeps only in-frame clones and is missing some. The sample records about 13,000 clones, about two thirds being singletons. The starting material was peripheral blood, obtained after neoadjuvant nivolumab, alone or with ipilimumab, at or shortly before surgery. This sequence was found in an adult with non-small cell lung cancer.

The CDR3 loop is CASSLAGSRSYEQYF. The DNA for the CDR3 is TGCGCCAGCAGCTTGGCCGGGAGCCGCTCCTACGAGCAGTACTTC. This chain joins TRBV5-1 and TRBJ2-7; tentative D call: TRBD2 (6 bases). CDR1 is SGHRS, CDR2 YFSETQ, per germline. With 0 bases removed from V and 0 bases from J, the gap between germline ends came to 10 bases. This CDR3 is built from 15 residues.